The clone carrying this T cell receptor (beta chain) was counted a single time. The source of the sample is a study of technical replicates of blood from a handful of donors. TCRdb's copy holds only in-frame clones and misses some; the assay was immunoSEQ multiplex PCR. The top ten hold 3.5% to 4.5% of the sample, which has 56,000 or so clones, 85% to 95% seen once. The germline gives CDR1 SGHNT, CDR2 YYREEE (reference sequence). The CDR3 sequence is 14 residues long. Trimming cost V 3 bases and J 3 bases, with 12 bases left between them. The TCR sequence derives from a human donor in good health. Some clones in this sample may be carry-over from other donors' samples. The chain carries TRBV5-4 and TRBJ1-1; D gene uncertain. What was sequenced was PBMCs. CDR3 DNA sequence: TGTGCCAGCAGCTACGGGCCCGGGGACACTGAAGCTTTCTTT. This translates into CASSYGPGDTEAFF.